The 25 T cell receptor beta chains below come from one sample, sequenced in a study of blood T cell repertoires in COVID-19. Libraries were prepared by immunoSEQ multiplex PCR; TCRdb keeps only in-frame clonotypes and omits some of them. Among about 230,000 clones listed, approximately 85% were seen once. The material sequenced was peripheral blood. The receptors were sampled from a man aged 45-65 years with COVID-19, enrolled during active disease.

This chain joins TRBV7-3 and TRBJ2-1; 7 positions match TRBD1. With 4 bases clipped from V and 0 bases from J, the junction kept 3 bases outside the gene matches. Germline lookup yields CDR1 SGHTA and CDR2 FQGTGA. The CDR3 totals 15 residues. DNA of the CDR3: TGTGCCAGCAGCTCGACAGGGTCCTCCTACAATGAGCAGTTCTTC. This codes for CASSSTGSSYNEQFF.

The chain couples TRBV23-1 to TRBJ2-1, with 9 bases lining up with TRBD1. TRBV23-1 is an ORF, and what it does is uncertain. V shed 3 bases, J shed 1 base, and the junction held 7 bases outside the gene matches. This CDR3 has 17 residues. The CDR3 loop is CASSHRDRDISYNEQFF. CDR3 nucleotide sequence: TGCGCCAGCAGTCATAGGGACAGGGATATTTCCTACAATGAGCAGTTCTTC.

This chain joins TRBV12-3 or TRBV12-4 and TRBJ1-2; TRBD1 is a possible D gene (6 bases). This CDR3 region has 12 residues. V lost 5 bases and J 8 bases, leaving 12 bases between the germline ends. The CDR3 region has the DNA TGTGCCAGCAGTCAAGAGGACAGAGGCTACACCTTC. Protein: CASSQEDRGYTF.

This chain uses TRBV5-5 with TRBJ1-1; 10 bases map to TRBD1. The germline V gene encodes CDR1 SGHKS and CDR2 YYEKEE (reference sequence). This CDR3 has 14 residues. The ends lost 3 bases at V and 6 bases at J; junction bases unmatched: 5. Written as DNA, the CDR3 is TGTGCCAGCAGCTGGGGGACAGGGGTCGCTGAAGCTTTCTTT. Residues: CASSWGTGVAEAFF.

The rearrangement links TRBV5-1 to TRBJ2-3; TRBD2 agrees at 13 bases. The CDR3 is 18 residues long. CDR1 is SGHRS and CDR2 is YFSETQ in the germline V gene. J gave up 8 bases and V 3 bases, and 15 bases lay outside the gene matches. As DNA, the CDR3 is TGCGCCAGCAGCTCCGGACTAGCGGGGGCTCCAGGGGAGGGTACGCAGTATTTT. Translation gives CASSSGLAGAPGEGTQYF.

This clone was found a few times. The V and J genes are TRBV11-2 and TRBJ2-2; TRBD1 matches 8 bases. The germline CDR1 and CDR2 sequences are SGHAT and FQNNGV. With V trimmed by 7 bases and J by 3 bases, 7 bases remained unmatched. The CDR3 covers 15 residues. CDR3 region: CASNYGDRYTGELFF. The CDR3, as DNA: TGTGCCAGCAACTACGGGGACAGGTACACCGGGGAGCTGTTTTTT.

This clone was seen only once. V and J are TRBV16 and TRBJ1-3; D is undetermined. This CDR3 is built from 15 residues. The V end lost 0 bases, the J end lost 0 bases, and 6 bases lay between the germline ends. The germline V gene encodes CDR1 KGHSY and CDR2 FQNENV. This CDR3 reads CASSQSSVSGNTIYF. The DNA of the CDR3 is TGTGCCAGCAGCCAATCGTCTGTCTCTGGAAACACCATATATTTT.

In DNA form, the CDR3 reads TGTGCCAGCAGTTACTCGGTGGCTTCTAACTATGGCTACACCTTC. This gives the protein CASSYSVASNYGYTF. The gene calls are TRBV6-5 and TRBJ1-2; D is undetermined. CDR3 size: 15 residues. V gave up 0 bases and J gave up 0 bases, with 8 bases separating them. CDR1 and CDR2 from the germline V gene are MNHEY and SVGAGI.

The chain couples TRBV6-2 or TRBV6-3 to TRBJ1-1; 10 positions match TRBD1. The CDR3 has 16 amino acids. CDR1 and CDR2 from the germline V gene are MNHEY and SVGEGT. J was trimmed by 6 bases and V by 4 bases; bases with no gene match: 11. The DNA of the CDR3 is TGTGCCAGCAGTTGGGACATGACAGGGGGCAGGGCTGAAGCTTTCTTT. Protein product: CASSWDMTGGRAEAFF.

The chain recombines TRBV4-1 with TRBJ1-1; 8 nucleotides match TRBD1. CDR1 and CDR2 (germline): MGHRA, YSYEKL. V lost 7 bases, J lost 8 bases, and 18 bases stayed unmatched. The CDR3 is made up of 16 amino acids. CDR3 sequence (DNA): TGCGCCAGCACCAAGATATTCAGGGGGCCCCAACAGGAAGCTTTCTTT. Protein sequence: CASTKIFRGPQQEAFF.

The CDR3, as DNA: TGTGCCATCAGGGGAAACAGGGGCCACATTCTTCCCTATGGCTACACCTTC. This gives the protein CAIRGNRGHILPYGYTF. V usage is TRBV10-3 and J usage is TRBJ1-2, with TRBD1 identical over 7 bases. The CDR3 runs 17 residues. Per germline, CDR1 ENHRY and CDR2 SYGVKD. The V gene end was trimmed by 6 bases and the J gene end by 4 bases; junction bases not matched to a gene: 17.

This clone was seen only once. This chain joins TRBV24-1 and TRBJ2-7; 9 nucleotides line up with TRBD1. The trim removed 4 bases at V and 5 bases at J, leaving 8 bases unmatched. Germline values: CDR1 KGHDR, CDR2 SFDVKD. CDR3 length: 15 residues. The CDR3 DNA reads as TGTGCCACCAGTGAAAGACAGGGGGGTATCCACGAGCAGTACTTC. Amino acid sequence: CATSERQGGIHEQYF.

This clone turned up a few times. The chain carries TRBV27 and TRBJ1-6; 8 bases are a match to TRBD1. The CDR3 sequence is 15 residues long. Per the germline V gene, CDR1 is MNHEY and CDR2 is SMNVEV (reference sequence). V shed 6 bases and J 9 bases; nucleotides not matched to a gene: 10. The CDR3 is CASSPSARGLSPLHF. Written as DNA, the CDR3 is TGTGCCAGCAGCCCGAGTGCCAGGGGGCTTTCACCCCTCCACTTT.

The genes are TRBV5-1 and TRBJ2-5; 7 bases map to TRBD1. Germline assignment: CDR1 SGHRS and CDR2 YFSETQ. This CDR3 contains 15 residues. Unmatched junction bases numbered 9, after V lost 5 bases and J lost 2 bases. CDR3 in DNA: TGCGCCAGCAGGACCACAGGGGTCAGTCAAGAGACCCAGTACTTC. Amino acids: CASRTTGVSQETQYF.

The J gene is TRBJ1-2, the V gene TRBV5-1, with a weak D call TRBD1 (6 bases). Trimming left V 4 bases short and J 3 bases short, with 10 bases between. Per germline, CDR1 SGHRS and CDR2 YFSETQ. There are 13 residues in the CDR3. DNA for the CDR3: TGCGCCAGCAGCCTAAGACAGGACTATGGCTACACCTTC. Amino acids: CASSLRQDYGYTF.

The J gene is TRBJ2-5, the V gene TRBV5-1, with no clear D. The germline V gene has CDR1 SGHRS and CDR2 YFSETQ. Trimming cost V 0 bases and J 0 bases, with 9 bases left between them. This CDR3 is 15 amino acids long. Here the CDR3 reads CASSLVTTYQETQYF. In DNA form, the CDR3 reads TGCGCCAGCAGCTTGGTGACAACGTACCAAGAGACCCAGTACTTC.

The chain employs TRBV19 and TRBJ2-5, with 8 nucleotides matching TRBD2. Germline CDR1 reads LNHDA; CDR2 reads SQIVND (reference sequence). Trimming at V came to 4 bases and at J to 5 bases, leaving 3 bases not matched to a gene. The length of the CDR3 is 13 residues. The CDR3 DNA sequence: TGTGCCAGTAGTACGGGACTAGTGGAGACCCAGTACTTC. It translates to CASSTGLVETQYF.

This clone was found once. A junction end diverges from the germline sequence, so it may reflect a read error. The sample carries other DNA sequences with the same CDR3. The gene calls are TRBV5-5 and TRBJ1-6, with unresolved D. Looked up from germline, CDR1 is SGHKS and CDR2 is YYEKEE (reference sequence). The length of the CDR3 is 15 residues. The CDR3 loop is CASSLGHSYNSPLHF. The CDR3 coding sequence is TGTGCCAGCAGCTTGGGACACTCCTATAATTCACCCCTCCATTTT. The whole variable domain, filled in from reference TRBV5-5 and TRBJ1-6, reads DAGVTQSPTHLIKTRGQQVTLRCSPISGHKSVSWYQQVLGQGPQFIFQYYEKEERGRGNFPDRFSARQFPNYSSELNVNALLLGDSALYLCASSLGHSYNSPLHFGNGTRLTVT.

V and J are TRBV27 and TRBJ1-2; 8 positions agree with TRBD1. Germline CDR1 is MNHEY and CDR2 is SMNVEV (reference sequence). V dropped 4 bases and J dropped 5; count of bases not matched to a gene: 12. This CDR3 region has 16 residues. The DNA of the CDR3 is TGTGCCAGCAGTTCTGTCCTCGGACAGGGTGGGTATGGCTACACCTTC. Amino acid sequence: CASSSVLGQGGYGYTF.

Relative to its sample, this clone is medium-sized. The chain's CDR3 is CASSVRGGSGDTEAFF. As DNA, the CDR3 is TGTGCCAGCAGTGTCAGGGGCGGTTCAGGGGACACTGAAGCTTTCTTT. The chain employs TRBV6-4 and TRBJ1-1; possibly TRBD1 for D (6 bases). CDR3 size: 16 residues. Germline V gene data show CDR1 as MRHNA and CDR2 as SNTAGT. The germline V and J ends were trimmed by 4 bases and 3 bases, with 18 bases remaining between them.

This chain joins TRBV19 and TRBJ2-3; unclear D gene. The CDR3 sequence is 15 residues long. V shed 2 bases and J shed 0 bases, with 9 bases lying between them. Germline V gene data show CDR1 as LNHDA and CDR2 as SQIVND (reference sequence). The CDR3 DNA follows: TGTGCCAGTAGTATATACCAGTCGAGCACAGATACGCAGTATTTT. As protein: CASSIYQSSTDTQYF.

This clone was seen repeatedly, ten times or more. The chain recombines TRBV19 with TRBJ1-5, with no clear D. Trimming left V 5 bases short and J 3 bases short, with 17 bases between. The V gene's germline CDR1 is LNHDA and CDR2 SQIVND (reference sequence). This CDR3 region has 16 residues. The CDR3 DNA follows: TGTGCCAGTAGTTTCTTTCAAACCTCTAACAATCAGCCCCAGCATTTT. As protein: CASSFFQTSNNQPQHF.

The chain is built from TRBV7-2 and TRBJ2-7; no clear D. The CDR3 has 15 residues. The ends were cut back, 2 bases at V and 2 bases at J, with 13 bases in the middle. From germline, CDR1 is SGHTA and CDR2 FQGNSA. The CDR3 DNA follows: TGTGCCAGCAGCTTATCCAGCGAAATCACCTACGAGCAGTACTTC. Translation: CASSLSSEITYEQYF.

The CDR3 bases are TGTGCCAGCAGATCAAGACAGGTATCCTACGAGCAGTACTTC. Protein: CASRSRQVSYEQYF. This chain connects TRBV6-5 to TRBJ2-7; tentative D call: TRBD1 (6 bases). Trimming left V 6 bases short and J 1 base short, with 13 bases between. The CDR3 loop spans 14 amino acids. The germline V gene encodes CDR1 MNHEY and CDR2 SVGAGI.

The rearrangement joins TRBV6-6 to TRBJ2-7, with 7 nucleotides matching TRBD1. The CDR3 consists of 14 residues. Germline lookup yields CDR1 MNHNY and CDR2 SVGAGI (reference sequence). V lost 0 bases and J lost 5; bases outside the gene matches: 4. The CDR3 protein is CASSYSTGVNEQYF. CDR3 nucleotide sequence: TGTGCCAGCAGTTACTCCACAGGGGTAAACGAGCAGTACTTC.